Only one count was recorded for the clone carrying this T cell receptor (beta chain). The antigen is unknown. Germline V CDR1 and CDR2: SGHNT, YYREEE (reference sequence). This CDR3 region has 15 residues. V was trimmed by 3 bases and J by 3 bases, leaving 13 bases between them. The data originate from a study of a mutant IDH1 vaccine in newly diagnosed glioma. Background on the study: A roughly 62% male, around 40% female split and a mean age of about 43 years characterized treated patients. Receipt of radiotherapy, temozolomide, or both preceded the study, and most received both.

The time point denotes: week 35, safety follow-up. Each dose delivered 300 ug of mutant IDH1 20-mer peptide subcutaneously with imiquimod. Assay: immunoSEQ multiplex PCR; the TCRdb copy retains only in-frame clones and omits some. Among over 65,000 clones, around 82% were seen once, and the ten largest hold 9.5% to 15%. The rearrangement joins TRBV5-4 to TRBJ2-1; D is tentatively TRBD1 or TRBD2 (5 bases each). Sequenced material: PBMCs, taken from a glioma patient whose treatment included an IDH1 peptide vaccine. The sequence derives from a man aged 18 to 29 with glioma. CDR3 nucleotide sequence: TGTGCCAGCAGCTCCGGGACGGAATTCTACAATGAGCAGTTCTTC. Translation: CASSSGTEFYNEQFF.